The rows below give T cell receptor beta chains drawn from one sample of a study of STAT5B mutations in CD4+ large granular lymphocyte leukemia. Profiled with immunoSEQ multiplex PCR; TCRdb holds only in-frame clones, not every one. The sample shows roughly 23,000 clones, over 80% of them seen only once. The sequencing input was CD4+ T cells from blood buffy coats. These receptors originate from a human donor in good health. Both conserved end residues are part of each CDR3. Fields, in order: CDR3 protein, CDR3 DNA, D gene, V gene, J gene, clone size. The D gene is left open where the match is weak. Clone size appears in some rows only: once, few, many, or a class for an expanded clone.

CASRLEYRAQPQHF	TGTGCAAGTCGCTTAGAGTACAGGGCTCAGCCCCAGCATTTT	NA	TRBV12-2	TRBJ1-5	NA
CASSQDLSIGEQFF	TGCGCCAGCAGCCAAGACCTCTCCATCGGTGAGCAGTTCTTC	NA	TRBV4-3	TRBJ2-1	NA
CASSLDGDEQYF	TGTGCCAGCAGCTTAGATGGAGACGAGCAGTACTTC	NA	TRBV11-2	TRBJ2-7	NA
CASSPSGEHTGELFF	TGTGCCAGCAGTCCATCAGGGGAGCACACCGGGGAGCTGTTTTTT	NA	TRBV28	TRBJ2-2	NA
CASSQGWGAYEQYF	TGTGCCAGCAGCCAAGGGTGGGGGGCCTACGAGCAGTACTTC	NA	TRBV6-6	TRBJ2-7	NA
CASSLATSWGGETQYF	TGTGCCAGCAGCTTGGCTACTAGCTGGGGTGGAGAGACCCAGTACTTC	NA	TRBV5-8	TRBJ2-5	once
CASIHLAGVGTGELFF	TGCGCCAGCATCCACCTAGCGGGAGTGGGCACCGGGGAGCTGTTTTTT	TRBD2	TRBV5-1	TRBJ2-2	NA
CASSYTSGMVQETQYF	TGTGCCAGCAGCTACACTAGCGGGATGGTCCAAGAGACCCAGTACTTC	TRBD2	TRBV14	TRBJ2-5	NA
CATSRDGVGYTGELFF	TGTGCCACCAGCAGAGATGGAGTAGGGTACACCGGGGAGCTGTTTTTT	NA	TRBV15	TRBJ2-2	NA
CASSLGTLGLGTQYF	TGTGCCAGCAGCTTAGGGACCCTAGGTCTGGGGACCCAGTACTTC	NA	TRBV7-2	TRBJ2-5	NA
CASGLDRQGAHEQFF	TGTGCTAGTGGTTTGGATCGACAGGGGGCCCATGAGCAGTTCTTC	TRBD1	TRBV12-5	TRBJ2-1	NA
CASSSTGQRTRTDTQYF	TGCGCCAGCAGCTCCACCGGGCAGCGTACAAGAACAGATACGCAGTATTTT	NA	TRBV5-1	TRBJ2-3	NA
CASSSPRFLGQPQHF	TGTGCCAGCAGTAGCCCGCGGTTTTTGGGTCAGCCCCAGCATTTT	NA	TRBV28	TRBJ1-5	NA
CASSSQSGGVGEQFF	TGTGCCAGCAGTTCCCAATCGGGGGGAGTAGGTGAGCAGTTCTTC	TRBD2	TRBV27	TRBJ2-1	few
CASGQYNSPLHF	TGTGCCAGCGGACAGTATAATTCACCCCTCCACTTT	NA	TRBV30	TRBJ1-6	NA
CASSSRVFSNQPQHF	TGTGCCAGCAGTTCGAGGGTGTTTAGCAATCAGCCCCAGCATTTT	NA	TRBV28	TRBJ1-5	NA
CASSPTGKVYEQYF	TGTGCCAGCAGCCCGACCGGGAAGGTCTACGAGCAGTACTTC	NA	TRBV7-9	TRBJ2-7	NA
CASSRPAGEETQYF	TGTGCCAGCAGCCGCCCAGCGGGGGAAGAGACCCAGTACTTC	TRBD2	TRBV7-2	TRBJ2-5	NA
CASRPDSFGYSNQPQHF	TGTGCCAGTAGACCGGACAGTTTCGGGTATAGCAATCAGCCCCAGCATTTT	NA	TRBV19	TRBJ1-5	NA
CASSPALNLQGAHYGYTF	TGTGCCAGCAGCCCGGCCTTGAACCTCCAGGGAGCGCACTATGGCTACACCTTC	NA	TRBV28	TRBJ1-2	NA
CASRPSGGGVYEQYF	TGTGCCAGCAGACCCAGCGGAGGAGGGGTCTACGAGCAGTACTTC	NA	TRBV28	TRBJ2-7	NA
CSVVGWGSYEQYF	TGCAGCGTTGTAGGGTGGGGCTCCTACGAGCAGTACTTC	NA	TRBV29-1	TRBJ2-7	NA
CASRGTETYEQYF	TGTGCCAGCAGAGGGACAGAGACCTACGAGCAGTACTTC	TRBD1	TRBV6-5	TRBJ2-7	NA
CACGRRGTEAFF	TGTGCCTGCGGCAGGCGGGGCACTGAAGCTTTCTTT	NA	TRBV30	TRBJ1-1	NA
CASRTGTSGNIQYF	TGTGCCAGCAGAACCGGGACAAGCGGAAACATTCAGTACTTC	NA	TRBV2	TRBJ2-4	NA
CASSLGAISLADTGELFF	TGTGCCAGCAGCTTGGGAGCCATCTCGCTAGCGGACACCGGGGAGCTGTTTTTT	TRBD2	TRBV5-6	TRBJ2-2	NA
CASSEVRLGSSAVNEQFF	TGTGCCAGCAGTGAGGTTCGTCTGGGGAGTAGCGCTGTTAATGAGCAGTTCTTC	NA	TRBV2	TRBJ2-1	NA
CASSASGYQETQYF	TGTGCCAGCAGCGCCTCGGGGTACCAAGAGACCCAGTACTTC	NA	TRBV7-7	TRBJ2-5	once
CASSPLTVGEAFF	TGTGCCAGCTCACCACTGACAGTCGGGGAAGCTTTCTTT	NA	TRBV18	TRBJ1-1	few
CASSEGQISSNEQFF	TGTGCCAGCAGTGAGGGACAGATAAGTAGTAATGAGCAGTTCTTC	TRBD1	TRBV2	TRBJ2-1	once
CASSQERGGPFLYTF	TGTGCCAGCAGCCAAGAAAGGGGGGGCCCCTTCCTCTACACCTTC	NA	TRBV4-2	TRBJ1-2	once
CASSTQVQVTETQYF	TGTGCCAGCAGCACGCAGGTTCAGGTAACGGAGACCCAGTACTTC	NA	TRBV5-8	TRBJ2-5	few
CASSLDGGRQETQYF	TGTGCCAGCAGCTTAGATGGTGGGAGACAAGAGACCCAGTACTTC	NA	TRBV11-2	TRBJ2-5	NA
CASSRGLAGVDTQYF	TGCGCCAGCAGCCGGGGACTAGCGGGGGTAGATACGCAGTATTTT	TRBD2	TRBV4-3	TRBJ2-3	NA
CASSALAGSSYNEQFF	TGTGCCAGCAGCGCTCTAGCGGGGAGCTCCTACAATGAGCAGTTCTTC	TRBD2	TRBV9	TRBJ2-1	NA
CASRDSGQGYGYTF	TGTGCCAGCAGAGATTCCGGACAGGGATATGGCTACACCTTC	TRBD1	TRBV2	TRBJ1-2	NA
CASSLEAAYNSPLHF	TGCGCCAGCAGCTTGGAGGCGGCCTATAATTCACCCCTCCACTTT	NA	TRBV5-1	TRBJ1-6	NA
CASSVEVRDTQYF	TGTGCCAGCAGCGTAGAAGTTAGAGATACGCAGTATTTT	NA	TRBV9	TRBJ2-3	NA
CASLPGDRWSQAFF	TGTGCTTCTCTCCCGGGGGACAGGTGGTCGCAGGCTTTCTTT	TRBD1	TRBV6-5	TRBJ1-1	NA
CASSLVSGTSYNEQFF	TGTGCCAGCAGCTTAGTGTCCGGGACATCCTACAATGAGCAGTTCTTC	NA	TRBV7-8	TRBJ2-1	NA
CASRVYWGYTEAFF	TGTGCCAGCAGGGTTTATTGGGGTTACACTGAAGCTTTCTTT	NA	TRBV19	TRBJ1-1	NA
CASNGQGSYEQYF	TGTGCCAGCAACGGACAGGGCTCCTACGAGCAGTACTTC	TRBD1	TRBV28	TRBJ2-7	NA
CAWRNGFANTGELFF	TGTGCCTGGAGGAACGGATTCGCGAACACCGGGGAGCTGTTTTTT	NA	TRBV30	TRBJ2-2	NA
CASAPTRGETQYF	TGTGCCAGCGCACCCACCAGGGGAGAGACCCAGTACTTC	NA	TRBV2	TRBJ2-5	NA
CASSLRGGGGNEQFF	TGTGCCAGCAGCTTACGCGGGGGGGGAGGAAATGAGCAGTTCTTC	TRBD2	TRBV11-1	TRBJ2-1	NA
CASSTPAFDSPEAFF	TGTGCCAGCAGTACCCCGGCCTTCGACAGTCCTGAAGCTTTCTTT	NA	TRBV28	TRBJ1-1	few
CAIREGTGGNQPQHF	TGTGCCATCAGGGAGGGGACAGGGGGTAATCAGCCCCAGCATTTT	TRBD1	TRBV10-3	TRBJ1-5	NA
CASSSGPNNQPQHF	TGTGCCAGCAGCTCCGGGCCTAATAATCAGCCCCAGCATTTT	NA	TRBV7-2	TRBJ1-5	NA
CRGVADRNEQFF	TGCAGAGGGGTGGCAGATCGGAATGAGCAGTTCTTC	NA	TRBV29-1	TRBJ2-1	NA
CATSRDPSDTQYF	TGTGCCACCAGCAGAGATCCATCAGATACGCAGTATTTT	NA	TRBV15	TRBJ2-3	few
CSVANYNEQFF	TGCAGCGTTGCTAACTACAATGAGCAGTTCTTC	NA	TRBV29-1	TRBJ2-1	NA
CASSLGQSYEQYF	TGTGCCAGCAGTTTAGGCCAGTCCTACGAGCAGTACTTC	NA	TRBV6-5	TRBJ2-7	NA
CASSLKRGRTVEQYF	TGTGCCAGCAGCCTGAAGCGGGGCCGCACGGTGGAGCAGTACTTC	TRBD2	TRBV11-2	TRBJ2-7	NA